This record concerns one T cell receptor (beta chain) sequence. The data derive from a study of blood T cell repertoires in COVID-19. Across the whole study: PBMCs, B-cell-depleted T cells, or T cells provided the cDNA or gDNA that made up the material.

Recruitment covered about 25 US areas and drew participants whose ages spanned roughly 18 to 89 years. Participant-given clinical history determined each cohort assignment. Repertoires were generated with immunoSEQ multiplex PCR, while TCRdb's copy carries only in-frame clones and drops some. The sample yields approximately 390,000 clones, roughly 90% seen once. V was pared by 6 bases and J by 7 bases, with 15 bases between. The CDR3 runs 14 residues. CDR1 is SGHAT and CDR2 is FQNNGV in the germline V gene. The sample consisted of PBMCs or T cells enriched from blood (not recorded which). The clonotype was recovered from a woman aged 40-49 years with acute COVID-19. The chain uses TRBV11-2 and TRBJ2-2; no firm D call. CDR3 loop: CASSYEVWSGELFF. The CDR3, as DNA: TGTGCCAGCAGTTACGAGGTTTGGAGCGGGGAGCTGTTTTTT.